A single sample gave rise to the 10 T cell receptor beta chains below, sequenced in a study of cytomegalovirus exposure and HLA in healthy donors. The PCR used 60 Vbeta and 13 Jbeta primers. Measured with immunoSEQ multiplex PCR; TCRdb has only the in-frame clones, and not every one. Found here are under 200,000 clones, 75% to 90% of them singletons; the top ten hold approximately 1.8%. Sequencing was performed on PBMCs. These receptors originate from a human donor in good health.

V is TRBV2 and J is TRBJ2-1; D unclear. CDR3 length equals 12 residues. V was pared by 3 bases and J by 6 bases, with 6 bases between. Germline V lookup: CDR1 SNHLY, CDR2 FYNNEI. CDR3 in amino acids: CASSDLSNEQFF. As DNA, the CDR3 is TGTGCCAGCAGTGATTTGAGCAATGAGCAGTTCTTC.

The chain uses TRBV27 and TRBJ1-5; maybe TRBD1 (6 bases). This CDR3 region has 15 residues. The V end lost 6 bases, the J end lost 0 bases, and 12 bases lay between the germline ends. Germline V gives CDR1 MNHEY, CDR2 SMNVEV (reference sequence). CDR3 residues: CASSSGTTSNQPQHF. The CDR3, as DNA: TGTGCCAGCAGCTCCGGGACAACTAGCAATCAGCCCCAGCATTTT.

As DNA, the CDR3 is TGCGCCAGCGGGCGGGGGGGAACAGAGCAGTATTTT. Translated: CASGRGGTEQYF. The V call is TRBV5-1, the J call TRBJ2-3, with 9 positions matching TRBD2. The germline V gene encodes CDR1 SGHRS and CDR2 YFSETQ. V gave up 7 bases and J gave up 11 bases; unmatched junction bases: 8. CDR3 size: 12 residues.

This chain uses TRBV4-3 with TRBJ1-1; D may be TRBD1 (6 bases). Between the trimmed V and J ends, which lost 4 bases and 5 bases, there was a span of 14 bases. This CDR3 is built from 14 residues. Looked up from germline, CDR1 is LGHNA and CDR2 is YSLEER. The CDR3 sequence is CASSRTGRGTEAFF. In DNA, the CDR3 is TGCGCCAGCAGCCGAACAGGGAGAGGAACTGAAGCTTTCTTT.

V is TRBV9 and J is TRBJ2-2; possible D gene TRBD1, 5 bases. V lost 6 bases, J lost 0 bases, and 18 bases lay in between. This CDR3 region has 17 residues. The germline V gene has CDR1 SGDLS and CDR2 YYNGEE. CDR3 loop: CASNTPLKGPNTGELFF. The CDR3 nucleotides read TGTGCCAGCAACACTCCTCTGAAGGGGCCGAACACCGGGGAGCTGTTTTTT.

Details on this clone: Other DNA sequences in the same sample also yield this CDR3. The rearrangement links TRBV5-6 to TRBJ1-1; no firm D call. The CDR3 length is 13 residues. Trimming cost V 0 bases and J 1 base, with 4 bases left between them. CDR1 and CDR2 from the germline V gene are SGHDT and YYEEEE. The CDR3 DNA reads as TGTGCCAGCAGCTTGGAGAGGAACACTGAAGCTTTCTTT. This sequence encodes CASSLERNTEAFF.

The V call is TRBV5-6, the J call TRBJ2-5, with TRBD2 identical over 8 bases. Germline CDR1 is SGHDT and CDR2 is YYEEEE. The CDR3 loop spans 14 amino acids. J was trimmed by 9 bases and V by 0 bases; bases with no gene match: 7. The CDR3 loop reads CASSLVARGGSQYF. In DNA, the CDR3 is TGTGCCAGCAGCTTGGTGGCACGGGGGGGGTCCCAGTACTTC.

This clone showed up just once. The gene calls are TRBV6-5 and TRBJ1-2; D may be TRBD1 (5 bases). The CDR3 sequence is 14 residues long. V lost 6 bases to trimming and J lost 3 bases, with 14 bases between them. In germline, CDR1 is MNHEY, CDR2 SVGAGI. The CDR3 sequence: CASRPLSGDYGYTF. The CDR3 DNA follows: TGTGCCAGCAGGCCCCTCTCGGGGGACTATGGCTACACCTTC.

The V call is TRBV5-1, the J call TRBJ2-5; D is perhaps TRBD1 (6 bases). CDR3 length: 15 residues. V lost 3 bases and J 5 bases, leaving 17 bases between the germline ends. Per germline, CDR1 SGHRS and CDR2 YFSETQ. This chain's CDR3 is CASSYGGPKVETQYF. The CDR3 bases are TGCGCCAGCAGCTATGGGGGCCCCAAGGTTGAGACCCAGTACTTC. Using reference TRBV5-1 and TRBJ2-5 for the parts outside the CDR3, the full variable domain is KAGVTQTPRYLIKTRGQQVTLSCSPISGHRSVSWYQQTPGQGLQFLFEYFSETQRNKGNFPGRFSGRQFSNSRSEMNVSTLELGDSALYLCASSYGGPKVETQYFGPGTRLLVL.

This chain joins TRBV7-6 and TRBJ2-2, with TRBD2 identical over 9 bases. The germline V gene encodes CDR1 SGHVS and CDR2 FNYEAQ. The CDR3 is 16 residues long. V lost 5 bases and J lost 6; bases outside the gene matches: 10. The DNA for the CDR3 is TGTGCCAGCAGCCTTAGGTCAGCGGGGGGATCCGGGGAGCTGTTTTTT. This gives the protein CASSLRSAGGSGELFF.